The text below deals with one TCR beta chain. The sample comes from a study of blood T cell repertoires in COVID-19. Methods used by the authors: Researchers report that nucleated cell counts were estimated from reference gene primer amplification. TCRdb's table, derived via immunoSEQ multiplex PCR, lists solely in-frame clones and lacks some. For V, J and clone size, that table is used; D and trimming come from the DNA. This sample has 100,000 to 150,000 clones, with roughly 84% found just once. This CDR3 contains 12 residues. V was cut by 6 bases and J by 9 bases, with 12 bases left in between. This rearrangement joins TRBV12-3 or TRBV12-4 to TRBJ1-5; D is undetermined. This TCR was recovered from a woman of 80 years or more with acute or convalescent COVID-19. The specimen sequenced was peripheral blood. In nucleotides, the CDR3 is TGTGCCAGCAGCGCGGTGCGATGGCCCCAGCATTTT. This translates into CASSAVRWPQHF.